This is a list of T cell receptor beta chains from one sample in a study of T cell responses to AZD1222 COVID-19 vaccine. The table came from immunoSEQ multiplex PCR; TCRdb's copy has only in-frame clones and leaves some out. The sample has about 160,000 clones, roughly 94% seen once. The sample here was peripheral blood, taken 28 days after the second AZD1222 dose. Source of these receptors: an adult who received the AZD1222 COVID-19 vaccine. The CDR3 runs from the conserved cysteine through the conserved F or W. The order of the fields is V gene, D gene, J gene, clone size, CDR3 DNA, CDR3 protein. The D gene is left open where the match is weak. For some rows the clone size is stated as once, few or many, or as a class when expanded; others skip it.

TRBV11-2	.	TRBJ1-2	.	TGTGCCAGCAGCTTCGGAACTAACTATGGCTACACCTTC	CASSFGTNYGYTF
TRBV6-1	.	TRBJ2-1	.	TGTGCCAGCAGTGAGTTCGCGAGTCATCAGCAGTTCTTC	CASSEFASHQQFF
TRBV10-2	.	TRBJ1-1	once	TGCGCCAGCAGGAGCGAGAGTTTGAACACTGAAGCTTTCTTT	CASRSESLNTEAFF
TRBV6-6	TRBD1	TRBJ1-1	.	TGTGCCAGCAGTAGATTGACAGGGAGGGGTATTGGGGGGACTGAAGCTTTCTTT	CASSRLTGRGIGGTEAFF
TRBV11-1	.	TRBJ1-3	.	TGTGCCAGCAGCTTAGGACATCTAGGGCACACCATATATTTT	CASSLGHLGHTIYF
TRBV9	.	TRBJ1-1	.	TGTGCCAGCAGCGTAGGGGGATTTAACACTGAAGCTTTCTTT	CASSVGGFNTEAFF
TRBV4-1	TRBD1	TRBJ1-2	.	TGCGCCAGCAGCCAAGAGGCACAGGGGGCGGACTATGGCTACACCTTC	CASSQEAQGADYGYTF
TRBV19	TRBD1	TRBJ1-1	.	TGTGCCAGTAACCGCCTTGGGGCAGGGGGGTTGAACACTGAAGCTTTCTTT	CASNRLGAGGLNTEAFF
TRBV4-1	TRBD2	TRBJ2-3	.	TGCGCCAGCAGCCAAGGCTTGGGAGCGGGGGGCCAGTCAGATACGCAGTATTTT	CASSQGLGAGGQSDTQYF
TRBV2	.	TRBJ2-7	.	TGTGCCAGCAACCTACGGGACACCTCTTACGAGCAGTACTTC	CASNLRDTSYEQYF
TRBV9	.	TRBJ1-1	.	TGTGCCAGCAGCGTAGCAGGGAACACTGAAGCTTTCTTT	CASSVAGNTEAFF
TRBV7-9	TRBD1	TRBJ2-1	.	TGTGCCAGCAGCCCGGGGACAGGGGTAGGTGAGCAGTTCTTC	CASSPGTGVGEQFF
TRBV7-2	.	TRBJ1-3	.	TGTGCCAGCAGCTTAGACAGGAGCTCTGGAAACACCATATATTTT	CASSLDRSSGNTIYF
TRBV2	.	TRBJ1-1	.	TGTGCCAGCAGTCCGGGGCCGGGGCGGTGGAACACTGAAGCTTTCTTT	CASSPGPGRWNTEAFF
TRBV4-2	TRBD2	TRBJ2-1	.	TGTGCCAGCAGCCAAGTTCAGGTGTCTAGCGGGGGGCATGAGCAGTTCTTC	CASSQVQVSSGGHEQFF
TRBV18	.	TRBJ2-7	.	TGTGCCAGCTCACAAGACAGGACTATTAACTACGAGCAGTACTTC	CASSQDRTINYEQYF
TRBV4-2	.	TRBJ2-1	.	TGTGCCAGCGGAAAAGCACAGGAAACCTACAATGAGCAGTTCTTC	CASGKAQETYNEQFF
TRBV19	.	TRBJ2-7	.	TGTGCCAGTAGTATTTCGCCGGACCCGCCCTACGAGCAGTACTTC	CASSISPDPPYEQYF
TRBV30	TRBD1	TRBJ1-2	once	TGTGCCTCAACTTCCGGGACAGGGGGGAAAAGGTTC	CASTSGTGGKRF
TRBV20-1	TRBD1	TRBJ1-2	.	TGCAGTGCTAGTCTCGCAGGAAACAGGGGAGTTTATGGCTACACCTTC	CSASLAGNRGVYGYTF
TRBV15	TRBD1	TRBJ1-1	.	TGTGCCACCAGCCGACAGGGGGCGCCGAACACTGAAGCTTTCTTT	CATSRQGAPNTEAFF
TRBV3-1/TRBV3-2	.	TRBJ1-6	.	TGTGCCAGCAGCCTCCAATCTGGGGGCTGGAACAATTCACCCCTCCACTTT	CASSLQSGGWNNSPLHF
TRBV3-1/TRBV3-2	TRBD1	TRBJ1-2	.	TGTGCCAGCAGCCAAGGGGACAGGATGGGGAGAGGCTACACCTTC	CASSQGDRMGRGYTF
TRBV6-5	.	TRBJ1-5	.	TGTGCCAGCAGCGCCGCGTTGGGGCAGCCCCAGCATTTT	CASSAALGQPQHF
TRBV7-9	.	TRBJ2-3	.	TGTGCCAGCAGCCTAGTTGGCGGGCCTAAAGATACGCAGTATTTT	CASSLVGGPKDTQYF
TRBV19	TRBD1	TRBJ1-5	.	TGTGCCAGTAGTATAGAAGGACAGGGGGCAAAGCCCCAGCATTTT	CASSIEGQGAKPQHF
TRBV4-1	TRBD1	TRBJ2-7	.	TGCGCCAGCAGCCAAGGAAGGGGCGGGACAGGGGTCTACGAGCAGTACTTC	CASSQGRGGTGVYEQYF
TRBV10-2	TRBD1	TRBJ1-5	.	TGCGCCAGCAGTGTAGCAGGGGGAAATCAGCCCCAGCATTTT	CASSVAGGNQPQHF
TRBV5-4	.	TRBJ2-7	.	TGTGCCAGCAGCTTGGGGTCGGACCCGGGGAACGAGCAGTACTTC	CASSLGSDPGNEQYF
TRBV5-1	TRBD2	TRBJ2-1	.	TGCGCCAGCAGGCCCGGGACTAGCACGTACAATGAGCAGTTCTTC	CASRPGTSTYNEQFF
TRBV16	.	TRBJ1-3	.	TGTGCCAGCAGCCAATCGCGGGAGGTTGATGGAAACACCATATATTTT	CASSQSREVDGNTIYF
TRBV3-1/TRBV3-2	.	TRBJ2-2	.	TGTGCCAGCAGCCTCGTCAGGGGCGGGGAGCTGTTTTTT	CASSLVRGGELFF
TRBV5-4	.	TRBJ1-1	few	TGTGCCAGCAGCATCTTGGGTTCTGAAGCTTTCTTT	CASSILGSEAFF
TRBV7-8	.	TRBJ1-3	.	TGTGCCAGCAGCTTAAGGGGATCTGGAAACACCATATATTTT	CASSLRGSGNTIYF
TRBV11-2	TRBD1	TRBJ1-2	.	TGTGCCAGCAGCTTAGAACAGGGGCCCTATGGCTACACCTTC	CASSLEQGPYGYTF
TRBV19	TRBD2	TRBJ2-3	.	TGTGCCAGTAGTATAGTAGCGGGGAACACAGATACGCAGTATTTT	CASSIVAGNTDTQYF
TRBV3-1/TRBV3-2	.	TRBJ2-1	once	TGTGCCAGCAGCCAAGAGAGGTATAACAATGAGCAGTTCTTC	CASSQERYNNEQFF
TRBV5-1	.	TRBJ1-4	.	TGCGCCAGCAGCTTGGGACTGCATGGGGAAAAACTGTTTTTT	CASSLGLHGEKLFF
TRBV19	.	TRBJ1-1	few	TGTGCCACCTACGGACAGATGGGAGCTGAAGCTTTCTTT	CATYGQMGAEAFF
TRBV6-6	.	TRBJ1-4	.	TGTGCCAGCAGTTACCCGAATGAAAAACTGTTTTTT	CASSYPNEKLFF
TRBV5-6	.	TRBJ2-2	once	TGTGCCAGCAGCGATCCCGGACAGTTGGGGACCGGGGAGCTGTTTTTT	CASSDPGQLGTGELFF
TRBV3-1/TRBV3-2	TRBD1	TRBJ1-4	.	TGTGCCAGCAGCCAATCTAGGACAGGACAAAAACTGTTTTTT	CASSQSRTGQKLFF
TRBV5-6	.	TRBJ1-1	.	TGTGCCAGCAGTCGTGGGGGAAACGGGAACACTGAAGCTTTCTTT	CASSRGGNGNTEAFF
TRBV30	TRBD2	TRBJ2-1	.	TGTGCCTGGGGGACTACCCAGGGTGAGCAGTTCTTC	CAWGTTQGEQFF
TRBV10-3	.	TRBJ1-5	.	TGTGCCATCAGGGCAGGCCAGGAGGGCAATCAGCCCCAGCATTTT	CAIRAGQEGNQPQHF
TRBV5-1	TRBD2	TRBJ2-1	.	TGCGCCAGCAGCCTGGCTAGCGGGGGTAGCAATGAGCAGTTCTTC	CASSLASGGSNEQFF
TRBV14	.	TRBJ2-7	.	TGTGCCAGCAGCCAAGGCTCCTACGAGCAGTACTTC	CASSQGSYEQYF
TRBV24-1	TRBD1	TRBJ1-6	.	TGTGCCACCAGCCGGACAGGGGGCGTTTCACCCCTCCACTTT	CATSRTGGVSPLHF
TRBV27	TRBD1	TRBJ2-7	.	TGTGCCAGCAGTTCTATCGGGACAGCAACCTACGAGCAGTACTTC	CASSSIGTATYEQYF
TRBV18	TRBD1	TRBJ1-1	.	TGTGCCAGCTCGGGACAGAGGAACACTGAAGCTTTCTTT	CASSGQRNTEAFF
TRBV30	.	TRBJ1-2	once	TGTGCCTGGAGTAGGGCGGATGGCTACACCTTC	CAWSRADGYTF
TRBV5-4	.	TRBJ1-3	.	TGTGCCAGCAGCTTCTCAGGGGCGTCAGGAAACACCATATATTTT	CASSFSGASGNTIYF
TRBV7-9	.	TRBJ1-2	.	TGTGCCAGCAGCTTATCACAAGCGTTCTATGGCTACACCTTC	CASSLSQAFYGYTF
TRBV6-5	TRBD2	TRBJ2-7	once	TGTGCCAGCATCCGGGACTATACCTACGAGCAGTACTTC	CASIRDYTYEQYF
TRBV5-1	TRBD1	TRBJ1-2	.	TGCGCCAGCAGCAGGACAGGCAACGACTATGGCTACACCTTC	CASSRTGNDYGYTF
TRBV9	TRBD2	TRBJ2-3	.	TGTGCCAGCAGCGTAGGGGTTAGCGGGGGATCTAGCACAGATACGCAGTATTTT	CASSVGVSGGSSTDTQYF